This T cell receptor beta chain was identified during a study of shared clonotypes between healthy human individuals. Study donors comprised healthy, HIV-negative adults devoid of recent acute infection or vaccination. The CDR3 is made up of 14 amino acids. Germline V gives CDR1 SQVTM, CDR2 ANQGSEA. J was trimmed by 2 bases and V by 5 bases; bases with no gene match: 7. Measured with immunoSEQ multiplex PCR; TCRdb has only the in-frame clones, and not every one. The sample consists of about 1.5 million clones, around 97% of them appearing once. Material for sequencing was naive CD4+ T cells sorted from blood. Subset indicated: CD45RA+ positively selected. This sequence was found in a man younger than 45 in good health. The chain employs TRBV29-1 and TRBJ2-3; 7 bases are a match to TRBD1. DNA of the CDR3: TGCAGCGTTCCCGGGACAGCCAACACAGATACGCAGTATTTT. This encodes CSVPGTANTDTQYF.